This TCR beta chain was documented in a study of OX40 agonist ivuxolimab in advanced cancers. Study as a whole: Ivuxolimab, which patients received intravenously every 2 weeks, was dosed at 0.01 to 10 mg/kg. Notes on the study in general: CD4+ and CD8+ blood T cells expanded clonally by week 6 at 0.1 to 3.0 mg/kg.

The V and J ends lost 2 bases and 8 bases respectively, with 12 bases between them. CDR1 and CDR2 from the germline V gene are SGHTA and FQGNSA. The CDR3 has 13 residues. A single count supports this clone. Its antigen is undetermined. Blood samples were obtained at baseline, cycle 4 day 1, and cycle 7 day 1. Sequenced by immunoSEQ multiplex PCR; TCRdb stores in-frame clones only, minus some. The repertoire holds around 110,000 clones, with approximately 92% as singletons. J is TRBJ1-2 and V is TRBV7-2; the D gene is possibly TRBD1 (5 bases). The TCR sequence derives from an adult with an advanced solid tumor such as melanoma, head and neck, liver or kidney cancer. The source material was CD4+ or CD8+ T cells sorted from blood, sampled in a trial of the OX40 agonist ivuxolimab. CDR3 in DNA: TGTGCCAGCAGCTTAACAGGTGACAGAGGCTACACCTTC. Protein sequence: CASSLTGDRGYTF.